This T cell receptor beta chain originates from a study of T cell changes during pregnancy in multiple sclerosis. TCRdb keeps only in-frame clones here, not all; method: immunoSEQ multiplex PCR. The repertoire includes tens of thousands of clones, 92% of them detected once, and around 0.56% sits in the top ten. This CDR3 contains 13 residues. Germline-derived CDR1 and CDR2 are SEHNR and FQNEAQ (reference sequence). A note on this clone: At one boundary the junction diverges from the germline segment, which might be a read error.

The origin of this receptor is a female donor with multiple sclerosis, enrolled in a pregnancy study. The sequenced sample was CD4+ T cells from peripheral blood mononuclear cells, obtained after pregnancy. The rearrangement joins TRBV7-9 to TRBJ2-1, with D perhaps matching TRBD2 (5 bases). The DNA for the CDR3 is TGTGCCAGCACCTTAGCGCAGTACAATGAGCAGTTCTTC. Translating it yields CASTLAQYNEQFF.